What follows is one TCR beta chain and its context. TCRdb's table, derived via immunoSEQ multiplex PCR, lists solely in-frame clones and lacks some. The repertoire holds more than 350,000 clones, with 75% to 90% as singletons. This CDR3 contains 14 residues. V lost 1 base and J lost 12, with 16 bases in between. Germline V gene sequence: CDR1 SEHNR, CDR2 FQNEAQ (reference sequence). The data belong to a study of blood T cell repertoires in COVID-19. This chain links TRBV7-9 with TRBJ2-1, with D uncertain. This clonotype was obtained from a man between 18 and 35 years old who had recovered from COVID-19. Sequencing input: PBMCs or T cells enriched from blood (not recorded which). CDR3 in DNA: TGTGCCAGCAGCTTAGAGCTCAGAGGCCTCGGGCAGTTCTTC. The encoded protein is CASSLELRGLGQFF. The whole variable domain, filled in from reference TRBV7-9 and TRBJ2-1, reads DTGVSQNPRHKITKRGQNVTFRCDPISEHNRLYWYRQTLGQGPEFLTYFQNEAQLEKSRLLSDRFSAERPKGSFSTLEIQRTEQGDSAMYLCASSLELRGLGQFFGPGTRLTVL.